This is a list of T cell receptor beta chains from one sample in a study of T-cell memory formation after mild COVID-19. TCRdb processed the 5' RACE reads anew with MiXCR; each CDR3 protein has one entry. The data hold about 400,000 distinct CDR3 sequences, with approximately 19% observed a single time. The specimen was PBMCs or a T cell subset sorted from them (not recorded which). The receptors stem from a man between 18 and 35 years old who had mild COVID-19 (a few samples of this study predate the infection). Cell type and time point are not known. Each CDR3 is given with its conserved first and last residue.

CDR3aa: CASSFLQDPRDSPLHF
v_gene: TRBV7-2
j_gene: TRBJ1-6

CDR3aa: CASMVYDEQFF
v_gene: TRBV2
j_gene: TRBJ2-1

CDR3aa: CSASAGPGETQYF
v_gene: TRBV20-1
j_gene: TRBJ2-5

CDR3aa: CASSLERYTEAFF
v_gene: TRBV7-2
j_gene: TRBJ1-1

CDR3aa: CASSSPGLGQANNEQFF
v_gene: TRBV7-3
j_gene: TRBJ2-1

CDR3aa: CASSPSGGYEQFF
v_gene: TRBV6-2/TRBV6-3
j_gene: TRBJ2-1

CDR3aa: CASSSGYSGANVLTF
v_gene: TRBV6-2/TRBV6-3
j_gene: TRBJ2-6

CDR3aa: CASSPSDRNSPLHF
v_gene: TRBV12-3/TRBV12-4
j_gene: TRBJ1-6

CDR3aa: CASSRQRKGVDNEQFF
v_gene: TRBV4-1
j_gene: TRBJ2-1

CDR3aa: CASKLAMNTEAFF
v_gene: TRBV12-3/TRBV12-4
j_gene: TRBJ1-1

CDR3aa: CASSLGRQTYTQYF
v_gene: TRBV7-2
j_gene: TRBJ2-3

CDR3aa: CAIAGGTGRHSPLHF
v_gene: TRBV10-3
j_gene: TRBJ1-6

CDR3aa: CASTSSGGSTDTQYF
v_gene: TRBV12-3/TRBV12-4
j_gene: TRBJ2-3

CDR3aa: CASSQGQGVKNIQYF
v_gene: TRBV4-1
j_gene: TRBJ2-4

CDR3aa: CASSLLGSLSTDTQYF
v_gene: TRBV5-1
j_gene: TRBJ2-3

CDR3aa: CASSQEPSGGAASDTQYF
v_gene: TRBV4-3
j_gene: TRBJ2-3

CDR3aa: CASSQRVSDPDTQYF
v_gene: TRBV4-3
j_gene: TRBJ2-3

CDR3aa: CAWSGDRLSAFF
v_gene: TRBV30
j_gene: TRBJ1-1

CDR3aa: CASSYVGTKESNQPQHF
v_gene: TRBV6-6
j_gene: TRBJ1-5

CDR3aa: CASGRDLGIIYEQYF
v_gene: TRBV6-1
j_gene: TRBJ2-7

CDR3aa: CASSRRGPQETQYF
v_gene: TRBV12-3/TRBV12-4
j_gene: TRBJ2-5

CDR3aa: CASSEAQAGGDTQYF
v_gene: TRBV6-1
j_gene: TRBJ2-3

CDR3aa: CASSPLGAGEQFF
v_gene: TRBV2
j_gene: TRBJ2-1

CDR3aa: CASSLGTVTEAFF
v_gene: TRBV5-1
j_gene: TRBJ1-1

CDR3aa: CASSLVTNNEQFF
v_gene: TRBV11-2
j_gene: TRBJ2-1

CDR3aa: CSASSGGSYEQYF
v_gene: TRBV20-1
j_gene: TRBJ2-7

CDR3aa: CASSYFVLGAQPQHF
v_gene: TRBV6-2/TRBV6-3
j_gene: TRBJ1-5

CDR3aa: CASSFGDGYTF
v_gene: TRBV12-3/TRBV12-4
j_gene: TRBJ1-2

CDR3aa: CASSQTSGQLYF
v_gene: TRBV4-3
j_gene: TRBJ1-3

CDR3aa: CATGTNQETQYF
v_gene: TRBV28
j_gene: TRBJ2-5

CDR3aa: CASSVDPTANQPQHF
v_gene: TRBV9
j_gene: TRBJ1-5

CDR3aa: CSGVLGLNQPQHF
v_gene: TRBV20-1
j_gene: TRBJ1-5

CDR3aa: CSAMDPGTLRTDTQYF
v_gene: TRBV20-1
j_gene: TRBJ2-3

CDR3aa: CASSTRDSSSYEQYF
v_gene: TRBV11-2
j_gene: TRBJ2-7

CDR3aa: CASSLGALEETQYF
v_gene: TRBV7-2
j_gene: TRBJ2-5

CDR3aa: CASSYRADTGELFF
v_gene: TRBV6-2/TRBV6-3
j_gene: TRBJ2-2

CDR3aa: CASSPETSGGWETQYF
v_gene: TRBV4-2
j_gene: TRBJ2-5

CDR3aa: CATSRDSRGAGYTF
v_gene: TRBV15
j_gene: TRBJ1-2

CDR3aa: CASSPRDPGGGDGYTF
v_gene: TRBV7-2
j_gene: TRBJ1-2

CDR3aa: CASTGQGVIGYNEQFF
v_gene: TRBV5-1
j_gene: TRBJ2-1

CDR3aa: CASSGGTGADSPLHF
v_gene: TRBV6-5
j_gene: TRBJ1-6

CDR3aa: CASRAGQGNNEQFF
v_gene: TRBV19
j_gene: TRBJ2-1

CDR3aa: CASSYSASGGSSYNEQFF
v_gene: TRBV6-2/TRBV6-3
j_gene: TRBJ2-1

CDR3aa: CASSQDRGRGGELFF
v_gene: TRBV4-2
j_gene: TRBJ2-2